This passage covers 4 T cell receptor beta chains from one sample sequenced in a study of T cells in localized non-small cell lung cancer. Sequenced by immunoSEQ multiplex PCR; TCRdb stores in-frame clones only, minus some. The sample carries around 92,000 clones, under 95% recorded once. The specimen was PBMCs, collected before any cancer treatment. The receptors shown here come from a woman aged 35-75 years with stage II squamous cell lung carcinoma.

This clone was found once. The chain couples TRBV5-4 to TRBJ2-2, with 7 bases that match TRBD2. CDR1 is SGHNT, CDR2 YYREEE, per germline (reference sequence). CDR3 size: 15 residues. The ends lost 7 bases at V and 0 bases at J; junction bases unmatched: 6. The CDR3 is CASGGAGSNTGELFF. In nucleotides, the CDR3 is TGTGCCAGCGGAGGAGCGGGATCGAACACCGGGGAGCTGTTTTTT.

The CDR3 DNA is TGCGCCAGCAGCTTGGTCGGGACAGGGAACACTGAAGCTTTCTTT. It is translated as CASSLVGTGNTEAFF. The chain carries TRBV5-1 and TRBJ1-1, with TRBD1 matching over 8 bases. The V and J ends lost 0 bases and 1 base, in that order; junction bases with no gene match: 2. Germline V gene lookup returns CDR1 SGHRS and CDR2 YFSETQ. The CDR3 loop spans 15 amino acids.

This clone showed up just once. The V gene is TRBV14, the J gene TRBJ1-1; 7 nucleotides line up with TRBD1. Germline loops: CDR1 SGHDN, CDR2 FVKESK. V lost 3 bases and J lost 0; bases outside the gene matches: 4. CDR3 size: 15 residues. The CDR3 nucleotides are TGTGCCAGCAGCCACAGACAGGGAATGAACACTGAAGCTTTCTTT. It translates to CASSHRQGMNTEAFF.

In its sample, this clone was seen once. The chain combines TRBV6-1 with TRBJ2-3; the match to TRBD1 covers 7 bases. The CDR3 is 14 amino acids. Germline CDR1 reads MNHNS; CDR2 reads SASEGT. V lost 8 bases to trimming and J lost 4 bases; unmatched junction nucleotides: 9. CDR3 in amino acids: CASRAGQVPDTQYF. The CDR3 nucleotides read TGTGCCAGCCGGGCAGGACAGGTTCCAGATACGCAGTATTTT.